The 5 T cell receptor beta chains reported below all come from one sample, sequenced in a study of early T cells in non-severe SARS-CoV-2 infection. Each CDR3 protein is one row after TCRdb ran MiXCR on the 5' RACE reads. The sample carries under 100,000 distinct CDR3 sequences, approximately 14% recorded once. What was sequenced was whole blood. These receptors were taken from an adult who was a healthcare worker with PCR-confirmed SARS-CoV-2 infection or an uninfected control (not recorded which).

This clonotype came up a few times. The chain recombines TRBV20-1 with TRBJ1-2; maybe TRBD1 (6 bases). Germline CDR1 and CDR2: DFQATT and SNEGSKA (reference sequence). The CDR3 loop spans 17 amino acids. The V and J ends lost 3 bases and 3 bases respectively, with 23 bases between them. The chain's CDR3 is CSASPPLQGPIDYGYTF. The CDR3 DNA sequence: TGCAGTGCTAGCCCCCCGTTACAGGGTCCGATTGACTATGGCTACACCTTC.

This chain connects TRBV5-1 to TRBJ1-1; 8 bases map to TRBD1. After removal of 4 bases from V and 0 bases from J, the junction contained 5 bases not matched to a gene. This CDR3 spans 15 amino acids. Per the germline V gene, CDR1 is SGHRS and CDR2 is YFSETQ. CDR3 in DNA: TGCGCCAGCAGCCCAGGACAGGGACTGAACACTGAAGCTTTCTTT. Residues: CASSPGQGLNTEAFF.

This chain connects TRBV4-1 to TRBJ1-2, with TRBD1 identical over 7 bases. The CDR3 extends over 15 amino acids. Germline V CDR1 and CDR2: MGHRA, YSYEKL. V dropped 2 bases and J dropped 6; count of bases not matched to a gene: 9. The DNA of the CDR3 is TGCGCCAGCAGCCAACCACAGGGGTTGTTTCATGGCTACACCTTC. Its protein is CASSQPQGLFHGYTF.

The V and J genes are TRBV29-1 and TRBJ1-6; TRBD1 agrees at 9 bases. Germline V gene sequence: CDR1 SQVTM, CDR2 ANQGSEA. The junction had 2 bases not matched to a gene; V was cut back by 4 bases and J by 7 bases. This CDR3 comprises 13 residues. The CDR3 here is CSVGDRVNSPLHF. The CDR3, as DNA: TGCAGCGTTGGGGACAGGGTGAATTCACCCCTCCACTTT.

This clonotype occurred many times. CDR3 protein: CAGGGVAGKTQYF. CDR3 nucleotide sequence: TGTGCCGGCGGAGGAGTAGCGGGTAAAACGCAGTATTTT. J is TRBJ2-3 and V is TRBV4-2; 7 positions match TRBD2. The CDR3 covers 13 residues. Germline-derived CDR1 and CDR2 are LGHNA and YNFKEQ. The V segment lost 11 bases and the J segment 9 bases; nucleotides outside the gene matches: 14.